This passage covers 24 T cell receptor beta chains from one sample sequenced in a study of blood T cell repertoires in COVID-19. Method: immunoSEQ multiplex PCR; TCRdb's copy keeps in-frame clones and lacks some. The top ten clones hold 12% to 15% of a sample with 50,000 to 55,000 clones, under 90% of them seen once. The source material was peripheral blood. These receptors were taken from a man between 65 and 80 years old with acute or convalescent COVID-19.

This sequence joins TRBV5-4 and TRBJ1-6; perhaps TRBD1 as D (5 bases). The V gene's germline CDR1 is SGHNT and CDR2 YYREEE (reference sequence). The CDR3 runs to 15 residues. The V gene lost 0 bases and the J gene lost 6 bases, with 10 bases spanning the gap. CDR3 sequence reads: CASSLVGDSNSPLHF. DNA for the CDR3: TGTGCCAGCAGCTTGGTCGGCGACAGTAATTCACCCCTCCACTTT.

This chain joins TRBV7-8 and TRBJ1-6, with D possibly TRBD1 on 6 matching bases. Germline CDR1 is SGHVS and CDR2 is FQNEAQ. V lost 5 bases and J lost 12, with 14 bases in between. This CDR3 has 13 amino acids. CDR3: CASSADRGGPLHF. The CDR3, as DNA: TGTGCCAGCAGCGCCGACAGAGGGGGACCCCTCCACTTT.

There are a few counts of this clone. The chain uses TRBV7-9 and TRBJ1-5; 8 bases fit TRBD1. Germline-derived CDR1 and CDR2 are SEHNR and FQNEAQ (reference sequence). The CDR3 covers 15 residues. V lost 5 bases and J lost 2; bases outside the gene matches: 5. The CDR3 DNA reads as TGTGCCAGCAGCCAACAGGGGGGCGGCAATCAGCCCCAGCATTTT. Its translation: CASSQQGGGNQPQHF.

V usage is TRBV28 and J usage is TRBJ2-2; D is perhaps TRBD2 (7 bases). The CDR3 consists of 16 residues. Deletions cut 4 bases from V and 6 bases from J, with 18 bases between. The germline gives CDR1 MDHEN, CDR2 SYDVKM. Here the CDR3 reads CASSSQTRGGPGELFF. For the CDR3, the DNA is TGTGCCAGCAGTTCCCAGACTAGGGGGGGTCCCGGGGAGCTGTTTTTT. The full variable domain, completed using reference TRBV28 and TRBJ2-2, is DVKVTQSSRYLVKRTGEKVFLECVQDMDHENMFWYRQDPGLGLRLIYFSYDVKMKEKGDIPEGYSVSREKKERFSLILESASTNQTSMYLCASSSQTRGGPGELFFGEGSRLTVL.

The chain is built from TRBV2 and TRBJ2-3; D is perhaps TRBD2 (7 bases). This CDR3 region has 15 residues. The germline V gene encodes CDR1 SNHLY and CDR2 FYNNEI. V was trimmed by 2 bases and J by 5 bases, leaving 14 bases between them. CDR3 in DNA: TGTGCCAGCAGTGAATATCCGGGGGGCATAGATACGCAGTATTTT. This encodes CASSEYPGGIDTQYF.

The J gene is TRBJ1-6, the V gene TRBV6-1, with 8 bases identical to TRBD1. The CDR3 has 15 residues. The ends lost 2 bases at V and 7 bases at J; junction bases unmatched: 4. The germline CDR1 and CDR2 sequences are MNHNS and SASEGT. The CDR3 spells CASSELTGGNSPLHF. CDR3 DNA sequence: TGTGCCAGCAGTGAATTAACAGGGGGAAATTCACCCCTCCACTTT.

In this sample, this clone turned up a few times. CDR3 sequence: CASISPTGGEETQYF. The CDR3 DNA sequence: TGTGCCAGCATTTCCCCTACAGGGGGCGAAGAGACCCAGTACTTC. The chain links TRBV28 to TRBJ2-5, with 9 bases lining up with TRBD1. The ends lost 7 bases at V and 3 bases at J; junction bases unmatched: 9. Per germline, CDR1 MDHEN and CDR2 SYDVKM. The CDR3 spans 15 residues.

The rearrangement links TRBV5-1 to TRBJ2-1; D is possibly TRBD2 (6 bases). This CDR3 is 14 amino acids long. Between the trimmed V and J ends, which lost 5 bases and 3 bases, there was a span of 12 bases. In germline, CDR1 is SGHRS, CDR2 YFSETQ. In DNA form, the CDR3 reads TGCGCCAGCAGGTTCGCCGGGAGCTACAATGAGCAGTTCTTC. Protein: CASRFAGSYNEQFF. The entire variable domain, with the rest obtained from reference TRBV5-1 and TRBJ2-1, is as follows: KAGVTQTPRYLIKTRGQQVTLSCSPISGHRSVSWYQQTPGQGLQFLFEYFSETQRNKGNFPGRFSGRQFSNSRSEMNVSTLELGDSALYLCASRFAGSYNEQFFGPGTRLTVL.

The DNA of the CDR3 is TGTGCCAGCGCGTCACAGGGGACTGAAGCTTTCTTT. The encoded protein is CASASQGTEAFF. The V and J genes are TRBV2 and TRBJ1-1, with 7 bases identical to TRBD1. Germline V gene data show CDR1 as SNHLY and CDR2 as FYNNEI. The CDR3 length is 12 residues. The V segment lost 8 bases and the J segment 5 bases; nucleotides outside the gene matches: 5.

The rearrangement joins TRBV6-5 to TRBJ2-3; D is perhaps TRBD1 (6 bases). From germline, CDR1 is MNHEY and CDR2 SVGAGI. The V end was cut by 7 bases, the J end by 2 bases, with 13 bases between. This CDR3 has 14 residues. The CDR3 sequence: CASISDRTTDTQYF. CDR3 DNA: TGTGCCAGCATTTCTGACAGGACCACAGATACGCAGTATTTT.

J is TRBJ1-5 and V is TRBV15, with 8 bases fitting TRBD1. J was trimmed by 2 bases and V by 1 base; bases with no gene match: 28. From germline, CDR1 is LNHNV and CDR2 YYDKDF (reference sequence). This CDR3 contains 24 residues. The CDR3 loop reads CATSRGLGPYTGGAPYRGNQPQHF. The CDR3 DNA reads TGTGCCACCAGCAGAGGATTGGGGCCATATACAGGGGGGGCCCCTTATCGTGGCAATCAGCCCCAGCATTTT.

This clone appeared once. The chain recombines TRBV7-9 with TRBJ2-7, with TRBD2 matching over 7 bases. V dropped 3 bases and J dropped 2; count of bases not matched to a gene: 1. The CDR3 is 13 residues long. Germline V gene lookup returns CDR1 SEHNR and CDR2 FQNEAQ (reference sequence). This CDR3 reads CASSFGGTYEQYF. CDR3 bases: TGTGCCAGCAGCTTCGGGGGGACCTACGAGCAGTACTTC.

CDR3: CASSLSGSMNTEAFF. The CDR3 DNA reads TGTGCCAGCAGTTTATCGGGTAGCATGAACACTGAAGCTTTCTTT. The chain combines TRBV28 with TRBJ1-1; D is unclear. The CDR3 contains 15 residues. Germline assignment: CDR1 MDHEN and CDR2 SYDVKM. Between the trimmed V and J ends, which lost 1 base and 0 bases, there was a span of 9 bases.

The gene calls are TRBV7-9 and TRBJ2-7; 8 nucleotides align to TRBD1. Germline CDR1 reads SEHNR; CDR2 reads FQNEAQ (reference sequence). This CDR3 region has 12 residues. V shed 5 bases, J shed 7 bases, and the junction held 4 bases outside the gene matches. DNA of the CDR3: TGTGCCAGCAGCCGGACAGGGCGAGAGCAGTACTTC. Translating it yields CASSRTGREQYF.

The chain has TRBV12-5 and TRBJ2-7, with D possibly TRBD1 on 7 matching bases. Between the trimmed V and J ends, which lost 1 base and 6 bases, there was a span of 13 bases. The CDR3 runs 14 residues. Germline V gene data show CDR1 as LGHNT and CDR2 as FRNRAP. The CDR3 loop reads CASGLEAGQIEQYF. DNA of the CDR3: TGTGCTAGTGGTTTGGAGGCGGGACAGATCGAGCAGTACTTC. Based on the CDR3 plus reference TRBV12-5 and TRBJ2-7, the full variable domain is DARVTQTPRHKVTEMGQEVTMRCQPILGHNTVFWYRQTMMQGLELLAYFRNRAPLDDSGMPKDRFSAEMPDATLATLKIQPSEPRDSAVYFCASGLEAGQIEQYFGPGTRLTVT.

V and J are TRBV11-2 and TRBJ2-2; 12 nucleotides align to TRBD2. Germline lookup yields CDR1 SGHAT and CDR2 FQNNGV. CDR3 length: 16 amino acids. Germline trimming cut 3 bases from V and 2 bases from J; bases unmatched to any gene: 1. The CDR3, as DNA: TGTGCCAGCAGCTTGGGACTAGCGGGTAACACCGGGGAGCTGTTTTTT. Its protein is CASSLGLAGNTGELFF.

The rearrangement links TRBV27 to TRBJ1-6; a possible D gene is TRBD1 (5 bases). In germline, CDR1 is MNHEY, CDR2 SMNVEV (reference sequence). Trimming took 7 bases from V and 5 from J, leaving 18 bases between them. This CDR3 has 16 amino acids. In DNA form, the CDR3 reads TGTGCCAGCACCATCAAAAGGGACTTTCATAATTCACCCCTCCACTTT. Protein product: CASTIKRDFHNSPLHF.

This clone was counted only a few times. V is TRBV19 and J is TRBJ1-5; D remains ambiguous. The CDR3 loop spans 12 amino acids. Trimming removed 7 bases at V and 3 bases at J, with 7 bases between. The germline gives CDR1 LNHDA, CDR2 SQIVND (reference sequence). The CDR3 here is CASKRVNQPQHF. In nucleotides, the CDR3 is TGTGCCAGTAAGAGGGTCAATCAGCCCCAGCATTTT.

This clone was detected a few times. The rearrangement links TRBV15 to TRBJ2-2, with TRBD1 matching 7 bases. V lost 3 bases to trimming and J lost 3 bases; unmatched junction nucleotides: 13. CDR1 LNHNV and CDR2 YYDKDF come from the germline V gene (reference sequence). The CDR3 sequence is 18 residues long. The CDR3 is CATSRLLTGTIYTGELFF. The CDR3 DNA is TGTGCCACCAGCAGGCTGCTGACAGGGACCATTTACACCGGGGAGCTGTTTTTT.

CDR3 nucleotide sequence: TGCGCCAGCAGCGACAGGGATGCCGGAAACACCATATATTTT. It specifies CASSDRDAGNTIYF. The chain employs TRBV5-1 and TRBJ1-3; 7 nucleotides line up with TRBD1. Germline V CDR1 and CDR2: SGHRS, YFSETQ. The CDR3 covers 14 residues. V shed 4 bases and J 4 bases; nucleotides not matched to a gene: 5.

The chain recombines TRBV7-9 with TRBJ2-1, with D maybe TRBD2 (6 bases). Germline CDR1 SEHNR, CDR2 FQNEAQ (reference sequence). The CDR3 sequence is 12 residues long. V gave up 5 bases and J gave up 9 bases, with 11 bases separating them. The CDR3 region is CASSRPEGEQFF. DNA of the CDR3: TGTGCCAGCAGCCGACCGGAGGGTGAGCAGTTCTTC. Drawing the rest from reference TRBV7-9 and TRBJ2-1, the complete variable domain is DTGVSQNPRHKITKRGQNVTFRCDPISEHNRLYWYRQTLGQGPEFLTYFQNEAQLEKSRLLSDRFSAERPKGSFSTLEIQRTEQGDSAMYLCASSRPEGEQFFGPGTRLTVL.

This rearrangement joins TRBV7-9 to TRBJ2-3; 8 nucleotides align to TRBD1. Germline loops: CDR1 SEHNR, CDR2 FQNEAQ (reference sequence). This CDR3 contains 16 residues. With V trimmed by 2 bases and J by 0 bases, 4 bases remained unmatched. DNA for the CDR3: TGTGCCAGCAGCTTATTCCAGGGGGCTAGCACAGATACGCAGTATTTT. It specifies CASSLFQGASTDTQYF.

This clone was counted a single time. The chain carries TRBV4-3 and TRBJ1-2; the match to TRBD1 covers 7 bases. CDR1 is LGHNA, CDR2 YSLEER, per germline. The CDR3 sequence is 14 residues long. J was trimmed by 5 bases and V by 0 bases; bases with no gene match: 3. The CDR3: CASSQERQGYGYTF. In DNA form, the CDR3 reads TGCGCCAGCAGCCAAGAACGACAGGGATATGGCTACACCTTC.

This clone turned up a few times. The chain recombines TRBV3-1 (or the pseudogene TRBV3-2) with TRBJ1-2, with D maybe TRBD1 (6 bases). Per germline, CDR1 LGHDT and CDR2 YNNKEL (reference sequence). The CDR3 is 15 residues long. Trimming left V 2 bases short and J 0 bases short, with 10 bases between. DNA for the CDR3: TGTGCCAGCAGCCAACCCTCAGGGGCTAACTATGGCTACACCTTC. Its protein product is CASSQPSGANYGYTF.